This T cell receptor beta chain was captured by sequencing in a study of T cells in Graves' hyperthyroidism and ophthalmopathy. This CDR3 is built from 13 residues. The ends were cut back, 2 bases at V and 8 bases at J, with 12 bases in the middle. Germline V gene sequence: CDR1 MNHEY, CDR2 SMNVEV (reference sequence). Participants, patients aged 18 to 65, had newly diagnosed hyperthyroidism with a duration under 2 months. Exclusion followed for patients with uncontrolled infection, other autoimmune disease, pregnancy or lactation. In making diagnoses, clinical symptoms, serum thyroxine and TRAb, thyroid ultrasound and orbital computed tomography were all used. There were TCR beta CDR3 regions amplified from RNA transcripts. HTBI primers were the set used in a first-round RT-PCR of the TCR CDR3. Each CDR3 protein gets one entry after TCRdb re-called the multiplex PCR reads with MiXCR. The sample carries under 300,000 distinct CDR3 sequences, approximately 12% recorded once.

Sequencing input: blood. The TCR sequence derives from a woman aged 30 to 39 with Graves' hyperthyroidism that later progressed to Graves' ophthalmopathy. This chain links TRBV27 with TRBJ1-2, with D uncertain. The CDR3 DNA is TGTGCCAGCAGTTTAGCAGGACGCCTCGGCTACACCTTC. It yields the protein CASSLAGRLGYTF.